The rows below give T cell receptor beta chains drawn from one sample of a study of blood T cell repertoires in COVID-19. Libraries were prepared by immunoSEQ multiplex PCR; TCRdb keeps only in-frame clonotypes and omits some of them. The profile shows some 180,000 clones, more than 65% of them singletons. Specimen: peripheral blood. The receptors stem from a man between 70 and 80 years old with active or convalescent COVID-19. Both conserved end residues are part of each CDR3. The D gene is left open where the match is weak. Rows give clone size only sometimes, using once, few, many, or a class for an expanded clone.

d_call,clone_size,v_call,j_call,cdr3_nt,cdr3_aa
-,-,TRBV4-1,TRBJ2-4,TGCGCCAGCAGCCAAGCCCGTAACAGGGATTTAGCCAAAAACATTCAGTACTTC,CASSQARNRDLAKNIQYF
-,-,TRBV6-2/TRBV6-3,TRBJ2-7,TGTGCCAGCAGACCTACGACAAGGGGAATATCTTACGAGCAGTACTTC,CASRPTTRGISYEQYF
TRBD1,once,TRBV13,TRBJ2-2,TGTGCCAGCAGCACCCTGAACTCAGGGGGCGAGGGAACCGGGGAGCTGTTTTTT,CASSTLNSGGEGTGELFF
-,-,TRBV5-1,TRBJ2-3,TGCGCCAGCAGCTTGGTTCCACCAGGCACAGATACGCAGTATTTT,CASSLVPPGTDTQYF
-,few,TRBV7-9,TRBJ2-7,TGTGCCAGCAGCTTTGAGGGGCGGGGAAACGAGCAGTACTTC,CASSFEGRGNEQYF
TRBD2,-,TRBV18,TRBJ2-1,TGTGCCAGCTCACCTAGCGGGGGCTACAATGAGCAGTTCTTC,CASSPSGGYNEQFF
-,-,TRBV7-2,TRBJ1-5,TGTGCCAGCAGCTCCCAGGGTGACCTACGGCCCCAGCATTTT,CASSSQGDLRPQHF
-,-,TRBV6-5,TRBJ1-6,TGTGCCAGCAGAAGGACAGTTACATATAATTCACCCCTCCACTTT,CASRRTVTYNSPLHF
-,-,TRBV7-2,TRBJ2-2,TGTGCCAGCACCCAAGGCGGGGGTGGGGGGCGTGGCACCGGGGAGCTGTTTTTT,CASTQGGGGGRGTGELFF
TRBD2,-,TRBV7-2,TRBJ2-7,TGTGCCAGCAGCGCCCCTAGCGGGAGCTTGAGCTCCTACGAGCAGTACTTC,CASSAPSGSLSSYEQYF
-,-,TRBV4-3,TRBJ2-7,TGCGCCAGCAGCCAGAGCGTCCTCCCGGAGTACGAGCAGTACTTC,CASSQSVLPEYEQYF
-,-,TRBV6-1,TRBJ1-5,TGTGCCAGCAGTGAAACGGGGGGCCGAACTAGCAATCAGCCCCAGCATTTT,CASSETGGRTSNQPQHF
-,-,TRBV4-3,TRBJ2-6,TGCGCCAGCAGCCAAGTGGCAGCGGACCCCTCTGGGGCCAACGTCCTGACTTTC,CASSQVAADPSGANVLTF
-,-,TRBV5-6,TRBJ1-1,TGTGCCAGCAGCTTGGAGGGGTCGTGGGGAACTGAAGCTTTCTTT,CASSLEGSWGTEAFF
-,-,TRBV28,TRBJ2-5,TGTGCCAGCAGTCAAGGCGGGGTGAAGGAGACCCAGTACTTC,CASSQGGVKETQYF
-,-,TRBV5-1,TRBJ2-7,TGCGCCAGCGGGGTGGGGGGATCATTGGACGAGCAGTACTTC,CASGVGGSLDEQYF
TRBD1,-,TRBV19,TRBJ1-1,TGTGCCAGTTTTGACAGGGGGCTCCTCAAGATGAACACTGAAGCTTTCTTT,CASFDRGLLKMNTEAFF